These 3 T cell receptor beta chains were all obtained from the same sample, sequenced in a study of blood T cells in healthy people across ages. It was with a sample-barcoded 5' primer and a J-beta primer mix that a second PCR of roughly 7 to 12 cycles was run. TCRdb used MiXCR to reprocess the 5' RACE reads, holding one entry per CDR3 protein. The sample records about 1,500,000 distinct CDR3 sequences, over 25% being singletons. Material: blood. The source is a woman in her thirties in good health.

The chain recombines TRBV6-1 with TRBJ2-7; D is possibly TRBD2 (7 bases). This CDR3 comprises 15 residues. Trimming cost V 5 bases and J 0 bases, with 14 bases left between them. Germline V lookup: CDR1 MNHNS, CDR2 SASEGT. The DNA for the CDR3 is TGTGCCAGCAGTAGGGGGGGTCTAAGCTCCTACGAGCAGTACTTC. Its translation: CASSRGGLSSYEQYF.

On this clonotype itself: The germline gene is not matched at one end of the junction; a read error may be the cause. V and J are TRBV7-9 and TRBJ2-3; 9 nucleotides line up with TRBD1. The CDR3 length is 17 residues. The germline V gene encodes CDR1 SEHNR and CDR2 FQNEAQ (reference sequence). CDR3 DNA: TGTGCCAGCAGCCAGACCCCCGGACAGGGGAACACAGATGCGCAGTATTTT. Its translation: CASSQTPGQGNTDAQYF. The whole variable domain, filled in from reference TRBV7-9 and TRBJ2-3, reads DTGVSQNPRHKITKRGQNVTFRCDPISEHNRLYWYRQTLGQGPEFLTYFQNEAQLEKSRLLSDRFSAERPKGSFSTLEIQRTEQGDSAMYLCASSQTPGQGNTDAQYFGPGTRLTVL.

The V and J genes are TRBV9 and TRBJ2-3; D not certain. Trimming pared 4 bases from V and 4 bases from J, leaving 19 bases between. The CDR3 is made up of 16 amino acids. Looked up from germline, CDR1 is SGDLS and CDR2 is YYNGEE. The CDR3 loop is CASSLQSSPPSDTQYF. CDR3 nucleotides: TGTGCCAGCAGCCTCCAGTCGTCCCCCCCTTCAGATACGCAGTATTTT.